This TCR beta chain came from a study of T cell repertoires in cytomegalovirus infection. Study at large: Public TCR beta signatures were indicative of both CMV infection and a matching HLA type.

TCRdb itself ran the reads through MiXCR, one entry per CDR3 protein. The sample has roughly 990,000 distinct CDR3 sequences, 31% seen once. This clonotype was seen more than once but under ten times. The target antigen is unknown. The CDR3 has 14 amino acids. V lost 8 bases and J 0 bases, leaving 10 bases between the germline ends. Germline V gene sequence: CDR1 SEHNR, CDR2 FQNEAQ (reference sequence). This rearrangement joins TRBV7-9 to TRBJ2-2; D is undetermined. The receptor was isolated from a human donor in good health (CMV status not recorded). Some clones in this sample may be carry-over from other donors' samples. The input for sequencing was cultured CD8+ T cells from PBMCs, taken from culture after CMV antigen stimulation. Written as DNA, the CDR3 is TGTGCCAGCGAGGATCTCCCGAACACCGGGGAGCTGTTTTTT. Translating gives CASEDLPNTGELFF.